The clone carrying this T cell receptor (beta chain) was found a few times. This record comes from a study of cytomegalovirus exposure and HLA in healthy donors. Vbeta (60) and Jbeta (13) primers were used in the PCR. Clones were read by immunoSEQ multiplex PCR, and TCRdb kept only the in-frame ones, dropping some. The sample lists about 140,000 clones, 79% occurring once. Trimming pared 9 bases from V and 1 base from J, leaving 10 bases between. The CDR3 runs 12 residues. Per germline, CDR1 SGHRS and CDR2 YFSETQ. This chain uses TRBV5-1 with TRBJ1-2; no clear D gene. Material for sequencing was PBMCs. The receptor's source is a man aged 18 to 30 in good health and CMV-seronegative. The CDR3 region has the DNA TGCGCCACCTCCTTCGGTAACTATGGCTACACCTTC. It yields the protein CATSFGNYGYTF.